What follows are 3 T cell receptor beta chains derived from one specimen sequenced in a study of shared clonotypes between healthy human individuals. Here immunoSEQ multiplex PCR was the method, and the copy in TCRdb shows in-frame clones only, minus some. The sample shows about 670,000 clones, about three quarters of them seen only once. The sequencing input was memory CD4+ T cells sorted from blood. Documented subset: CD45RA-negative fraction. The receptors were gathered from a woman younger than 45 in good health.

In DNA, the CDR3 is TGTGCCAGTAGTAGAAATCCGGGACAACTCTACGAGCAGTACTTC. This encodes CASSRNPGQLYEQYF. This rearrangement joins TRBV19 to TRBJ2-7; D perhaps matches TRBD1 (6 bases). The V end lost 4 bases, the J end lost 3 bases, and 16 bases lay between the germline ends. Germline V gene data show CDR1 as LNHDA and CDR2 as SQIVND (reference sequence). There are 15 residues in the CDR3.

The gene calls are TRBV4-1 and TRBJ1-5, with D maybe TRBD1 (5 bases). Trimming took 4 bases from V and 7 from J, leaving 20 bases between them. The CDR3 sequence is 16 residues long. Germline CDR1 reads MGHRA; CDR2 reads YSYEKL. CDR3 DNA: TGCGCCAGCAGCCCGGGTTGGGGGAATGGTATGCAGCCCCAGCATTTT. This translates into CASSPGWGNGMQPQHF.

The chain is built from TRBV6-1 and TRBJ1-5; TRBD1 aligns across 7 bases. J was trimmed by 4 bases and V by 4 bases; bases with no gene match: 10. CDR1 is MNHNS, CDR2 SASEGT, per germline. CDR3 size: 16 residues. This CDR3 is CASSALLTGPNQPQHF. As DNA, the CDR3 is TGTGCCAGCAGTGCACTACTGACAGGGCCAAATCAGCCCCAGCATTTT.